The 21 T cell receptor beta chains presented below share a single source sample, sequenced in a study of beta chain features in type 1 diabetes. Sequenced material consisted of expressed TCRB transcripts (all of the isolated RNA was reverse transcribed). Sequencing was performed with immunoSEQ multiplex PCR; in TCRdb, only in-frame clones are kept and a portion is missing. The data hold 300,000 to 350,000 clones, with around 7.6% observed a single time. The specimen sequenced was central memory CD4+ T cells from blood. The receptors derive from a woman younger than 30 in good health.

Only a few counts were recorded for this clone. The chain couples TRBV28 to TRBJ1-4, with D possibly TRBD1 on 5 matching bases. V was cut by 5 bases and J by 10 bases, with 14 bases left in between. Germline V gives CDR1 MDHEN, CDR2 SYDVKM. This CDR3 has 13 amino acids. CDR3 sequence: CASSPGLQGKLFF. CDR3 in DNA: TGTGCCAGCAGTCCTGGACTGCAGGGAAAACTGTTTTTT. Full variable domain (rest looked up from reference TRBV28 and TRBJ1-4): DVKVTQSSRYLVKRTGEKVFLECVQDMDHENMFWYRQDPGLGLRLIYFSYDVKMKEKGDIPEGYSVSREKKERFSLILESASTNQTSMYLCASSPGLQGKLFFGSGTQLSVL.

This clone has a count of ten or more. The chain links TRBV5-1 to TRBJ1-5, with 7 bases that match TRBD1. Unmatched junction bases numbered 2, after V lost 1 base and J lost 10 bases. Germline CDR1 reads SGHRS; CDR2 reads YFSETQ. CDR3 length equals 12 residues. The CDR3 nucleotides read TGCGCCAGCAGCTTGACAGGGGAACCCCAGCATTTT. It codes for CASSLTGEPQHF.

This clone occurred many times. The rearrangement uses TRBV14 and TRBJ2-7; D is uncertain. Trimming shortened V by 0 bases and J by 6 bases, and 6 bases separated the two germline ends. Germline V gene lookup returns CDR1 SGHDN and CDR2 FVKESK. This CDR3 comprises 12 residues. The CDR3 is CASSQDWGEQYF. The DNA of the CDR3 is TGTGCCAGCAGCCAAGATTGGGGCGAGCAGTACTTC.

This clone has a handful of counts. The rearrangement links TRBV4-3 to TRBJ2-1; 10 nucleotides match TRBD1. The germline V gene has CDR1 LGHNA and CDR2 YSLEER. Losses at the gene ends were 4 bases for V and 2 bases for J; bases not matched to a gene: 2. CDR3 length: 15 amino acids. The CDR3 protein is CASSPDRGTYNEQFF. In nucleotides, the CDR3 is TGCGCCAGCAGCCCGGACAGGGGGACCTACAATGAGCAGTTCTTC.

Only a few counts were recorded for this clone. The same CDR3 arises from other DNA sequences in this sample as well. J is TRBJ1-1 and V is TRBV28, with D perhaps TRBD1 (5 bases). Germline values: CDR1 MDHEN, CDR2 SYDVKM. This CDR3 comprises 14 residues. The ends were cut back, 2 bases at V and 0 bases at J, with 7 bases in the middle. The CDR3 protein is CASSLGTLNTEAFF. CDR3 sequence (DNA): TGTGCCAGCAGTTTAGGGACTTTGAACACTGAAGCTTTCTTT.

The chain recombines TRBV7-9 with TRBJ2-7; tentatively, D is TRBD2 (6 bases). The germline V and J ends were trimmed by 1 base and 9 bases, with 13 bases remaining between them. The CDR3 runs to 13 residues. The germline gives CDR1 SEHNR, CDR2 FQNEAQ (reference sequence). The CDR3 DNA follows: TGTGCCAGCAGCTTAGGTGGGGACTCGGGGCAGTACTTC. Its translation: CASSLGGDSGQYF.

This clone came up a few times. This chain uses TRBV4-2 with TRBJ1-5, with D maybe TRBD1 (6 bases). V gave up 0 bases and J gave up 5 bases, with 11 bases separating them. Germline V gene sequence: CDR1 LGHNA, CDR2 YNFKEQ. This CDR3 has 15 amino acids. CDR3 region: CASSQEWGLHQPQHF. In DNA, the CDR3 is TGTGCCAGCAGCCAAGAATGGGGGCTCCATCAGCCCCAGCATTTT.

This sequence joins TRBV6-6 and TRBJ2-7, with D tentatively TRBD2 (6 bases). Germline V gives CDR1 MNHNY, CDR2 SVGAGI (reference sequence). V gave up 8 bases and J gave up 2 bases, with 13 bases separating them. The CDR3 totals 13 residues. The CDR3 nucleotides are TGTGCCAGCGCGAGGCGCGGGGCCTACGAGCAGTACTTC. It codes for CASARRGAYEQYF.

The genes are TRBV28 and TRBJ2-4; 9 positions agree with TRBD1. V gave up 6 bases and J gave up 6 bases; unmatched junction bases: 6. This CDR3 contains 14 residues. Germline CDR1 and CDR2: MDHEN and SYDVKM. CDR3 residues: CASSRPGQGNIQYF. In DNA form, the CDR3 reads TGTGCCAGCAGCCGGCCGGGACAGGGAAACATTCAGTACTTC.

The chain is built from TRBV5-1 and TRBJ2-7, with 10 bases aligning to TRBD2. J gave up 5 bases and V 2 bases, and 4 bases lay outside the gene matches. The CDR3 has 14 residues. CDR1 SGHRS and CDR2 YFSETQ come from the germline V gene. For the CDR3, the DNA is TGCGCCAGCAGCTTTAGAGCGGGAGGGCACGAGCAGTACTTC. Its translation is CASSFRAGGHEQYF.

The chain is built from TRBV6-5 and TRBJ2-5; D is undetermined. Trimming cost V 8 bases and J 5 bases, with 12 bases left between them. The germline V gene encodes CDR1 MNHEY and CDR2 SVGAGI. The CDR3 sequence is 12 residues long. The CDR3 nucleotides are TGTGCCAGCGGCCCTAGATCTGAGACCCAGTACTTC. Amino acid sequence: CASGPRSETQYF.

CDR3 bases: TGTGCCAGCAGACCTCCAGGCGTCATGAACTACAATGAGCAGTTCTTC. Translated: CASRPPGVMNYNEQFF. The rearrangement joins TRBV7-2 to TRBJ2-1; D is unclear. V was cut by 6 bases and J by 3 bases, with 18 bases left in between. CDR3 length equals 16 residues. The germline CDR1 and CDR2 sequences are SGHTA and FQGNSA.

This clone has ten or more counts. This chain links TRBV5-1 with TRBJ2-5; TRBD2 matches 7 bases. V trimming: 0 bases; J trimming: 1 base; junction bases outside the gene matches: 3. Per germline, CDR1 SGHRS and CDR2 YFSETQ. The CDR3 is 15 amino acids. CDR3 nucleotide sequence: TGCGCCAGCAGCTTGGACGGCGGGAGCCAAGAGACCCAGTACTTC. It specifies CASSLDGGSQETQYF.

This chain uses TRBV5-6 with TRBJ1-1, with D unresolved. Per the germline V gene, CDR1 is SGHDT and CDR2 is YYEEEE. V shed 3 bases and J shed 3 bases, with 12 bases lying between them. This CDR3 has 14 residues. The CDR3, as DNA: TGTGCCAGCAGCTCTGTCGGGTGGGACACTGAAGCTTTCTTT. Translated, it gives CASSSVGWDTEAFF.

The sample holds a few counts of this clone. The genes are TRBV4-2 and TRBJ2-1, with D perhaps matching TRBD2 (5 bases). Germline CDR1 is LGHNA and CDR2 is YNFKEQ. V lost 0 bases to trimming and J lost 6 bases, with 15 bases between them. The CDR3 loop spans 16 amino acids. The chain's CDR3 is CASSQDPLAATNEQFF. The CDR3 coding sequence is TGTGCCAGCAGCCAAGATCCTCTAGCAGCTACCAATGAGCAGTTCTTC.

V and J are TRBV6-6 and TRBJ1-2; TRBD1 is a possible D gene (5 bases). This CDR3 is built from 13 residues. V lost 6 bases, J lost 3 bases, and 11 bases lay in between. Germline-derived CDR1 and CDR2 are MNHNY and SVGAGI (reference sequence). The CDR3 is CASRPGTDYGYTF. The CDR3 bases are TGTGCCAGCAGACCTGGGACGGACTATGGCTACACCTTC.

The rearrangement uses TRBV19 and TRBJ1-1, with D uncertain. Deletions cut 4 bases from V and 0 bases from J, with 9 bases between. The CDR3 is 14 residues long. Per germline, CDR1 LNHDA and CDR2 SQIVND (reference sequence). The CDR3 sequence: CASSTGEMNTEAFF. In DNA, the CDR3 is TGTGCCAGTAGTACTGGAGAGATGAACACTGAAGCTTTCTTT.

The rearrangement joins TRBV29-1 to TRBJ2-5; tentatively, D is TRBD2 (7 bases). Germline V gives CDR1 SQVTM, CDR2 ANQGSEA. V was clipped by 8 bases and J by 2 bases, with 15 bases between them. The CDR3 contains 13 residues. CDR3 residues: CSQGRGTQETQYF. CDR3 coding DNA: TGCAGCCAGGGGAGGGGGACTCAAGAGACCCAGTACTTC.

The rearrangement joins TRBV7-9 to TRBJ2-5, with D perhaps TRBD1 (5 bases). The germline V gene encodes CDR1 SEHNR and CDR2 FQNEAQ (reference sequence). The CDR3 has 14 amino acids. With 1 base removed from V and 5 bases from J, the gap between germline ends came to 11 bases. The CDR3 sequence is CASSLGSGRETQYF. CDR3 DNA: TGTGCCAGCAGCTTAGGATCAGGGCGGGAGACCCAGTACTTC.

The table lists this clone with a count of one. The CDR3 nucleotides are TGTGCCAGCAGCCCGAACCGTTTGGGGACCCAGTACTTC. Translation gives CASSPNRLGTQYF. The chain recombines TRBV7-8 with TRBJ2-5; D remains ambiguous. Trimming took off 5 bases at V and 7 bases at J, with 14 bases between the two ends. Germline lookup yields CDR1 SGHVS and CDR2 FQNEAQ. The CDR3 has 13 amino acids.

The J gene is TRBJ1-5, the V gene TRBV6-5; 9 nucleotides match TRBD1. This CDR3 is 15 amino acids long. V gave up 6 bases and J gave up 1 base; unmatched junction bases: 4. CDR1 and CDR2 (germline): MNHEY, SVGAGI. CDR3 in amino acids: CASRRQGGSNQPQHF. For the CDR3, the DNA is TGTGCCAGCAGACGACAGGGGGGCAGCAATCAGCCCCAGCATTTT.